This entry is about one T cell receptor (beta chain). Its target is not known. This sample is part of a study of T-cell memory formation after mild COVID-19. Findings of the study overall: Several responding clones turned up in pre-infection memory, indicating that cross-reactive memory may have taken part. Contracting clones from day 15 to 85 had balanced CD4/CD8; later expanders favoured CD4+.

The CDR3 has 14 amino acids. V was pared by 6 bases and J by 3 bases, with 15 bases between. Per the germline V gene, CDR1 is LNHDA and CDR2 is SQIVND (reference sequence). TCRdb passed the 5' RACE reads through MiXCR, listing each CDR3 protein once. This table has hundreds of thousands of distinct CDR3 sequences, more than 15% appearing once. This receptor was identified in an adult woman who had mild COVID-19 (a few samples of this study predate the infection). Cell type and time point are not known. The chain is built from TRBV19 and TRBJ2-7; D is unresolved. The sequencing sample was made of PBMCs or a T cell subset sorted from them (not recorded which). The CDR3 bases are TGTGCCAGTAGAGGCCTGGGCCTGGACTACGAGCAGTACTTC. Its protein is CASRGLGLDYEQYF.